Sequencing of this T cell receptor beta chain was carried out in a study of T-cell memory formation after mild COVID-19. This clonotype was observed a handful of times. The CDR3 length is 15 residues. V lost 0 bases to trimming and J lost 5 bases, with 12 bases between them. Germline CDR1 reads SNHLY; CDR2 reads FYNNEI. TCRdb reprocessed the 5' RACE reads with MiXCR, giving one entry per CDR3 protein. Counted here are approximately 300,000 distinct CDR3 sequences, about a sixth occurring once; the ten biggest clones make up 20% to 25%. The clonotype was recovered from a man aged 18 to 30 who had mild COVID-19 (a few samples of this study predate the infection). Cell type and time point are not known. This chain connects TRBV2 to TRBJ2-3; D may be TRBD1 (6 bases). The sample comprised PBMCs or a T cell subset sorted from them (not recorded which). The chain's CDR3 is CASSEARGGLDTQYF. CDR3 in DNA: TGTGCCAGCAGTGAAGCGCGAGGGGGTTTAGATACGCAGTATTTT.